A selection of T cell receptor beta chains follows, all from one sample in a study of Ad26.COV2.S vaccination and SARS-CoV-2 variants. Sequenced by immunoSEQ multiplex PCR; TCRdb stores in-frame clones only, minus some. This sample carries roughly 680,000 clones, 89% of them seen once, and the ten largest clones take about 1.5%. Sequences were derived from peripheral blood, sampled in a trial of Ad26.COV2.S vaccine versus placebo. These receptors were collected from a person aged 18-60 years who received the Ad26.COV2.S COVID-19 vaccine or a placebo. The CDR3 runs from the conserved cysteine through the conserved F or W. The order of the fields is J gene, D gene, clone size, V gene, CDR3 DNA, CDR3 protein. D genes are given only for firm matches. Not every row has a clone size; where given, it reads once, few, many or a size class.

>TRBJ2-3|.|.|TRBV27
TGTGCCAGCACAACAGGGTTTGCGCAGTATTTT
CASTTGFAQYF
>TRBJ1-5|TRBD1|.|TRBV2
TGTGCCAGCTCCGGGACAGGGGTGAATCAGCCCCAGCATTTT
CASSGTGVNQPQHF
>TRBJ2-3|TRBD2|once|TRBV27
TGTGCCAGCAGTTTCCGCGGGAGGGCCCCGAATACGCAGTATTTT
CASSFRGRAPNTQYF
>TRBJ2-1|TRBD1|.|TRBV27
TGTGCCAGCAGTGAAGACAGGGGAACTATGTATGAGCAGTTCTTC
CASSEDRGTMYEQFF
>TRBJ2-3|.|once|TRBV29-1
TGCAGCGTACCTGGTCCCGCCGGGGGTACGCAGTATTTT
CSVPGPAGGTQYF
>TRBJ1-1|.|.|TRBV4-2
TGTGCCAGCAGCCACCCTTCCCGGGGGAGCACTGAAGCTTTCTTT
CASSHPSRGSTEAFF
>TRBJ1-4|.|.|TRBV30
TGTGCCTGGAGTGTACGGGGAGGCAGGGGTGCAACTAATGAAAAACTGTTTTTT
CAWSVRGGRGATNEKLFF
>TRBJ1-1|.|.|TRBV19
TGTGCCAGTAGTATAACAGGCGGATTGAACACTGAAGCTTTCTTT
CASSITGGLNTEAFF
>TRBJ1-2|.|.|TRBV5-5
TGTGCCAGCGGGCCCGAACCTTCCTATGGCTACACCTTC
CASGPEPSYGYTF
>TRBJ2-6|.|once|TRBV24-1
TGTGCCACCGCTGGGCGAGACAGGAATCCCTCTGGGGCCAACGTCCTGACTTTC
CATAGRDRNPSGANVLTF
>TRBJ2-3|.|.|TRBV11-2
TGTGCCAGCAGCTTAGAGACAGCGGCCACAGATACGCAGTATTTT
CASSLETAATDTQYF
>TRBJ2-3|.|.|TRBV5-1
TGCGCCAGCGCCCTGGCAGGCACAGATACGCAGTATTTT
CASALAGTDTQYF
>TRBJ1-5|TRBD1|.|TRBV2
TGTGCCAGCAGGGCCGGGACAGGGTCTCAGCCCCAGCATTTT
CASRAGTGSQPQHF
>TRBJ1-1|.|few|TRBV2
TGTGCCAGCAGTGATAAATGGAACACTGAAGCTTTCTTT
CASSDKWNTEAFF
>TRBJ2-2|TRBD2|.|TRBV5-1
TGCGCCAGCAGCAACTCCGGGACTAGCGGGAGGGCCGGGGAGCTGTTTTTT
CASSNSGTSGRAGELFF
>TRBJ2-7|TRBD1|.|TRBV25-1
TGTGCCAGCAGTGAAGGGACAGGGCCATACGAGCAGTACTTC
CASSEGTGPYEQYF
>TRBJ2-1|TRBD1|.|TRBV5-1
TGCGCCAGCAGCCAGGGACAGGGGGGCTACAATGAGCAGTTCTTC
CASSQGQGGYNEQFF
>TRBJ1-1|.|.|TRBV7-8
TGTGCCAGCAGCAAGTCCCCTCCGGGTGAAGCTTTCTTT
CASSKSPPGEAFF
>TRBJ2-3|.|few|TRBV24-1
TGTGCCACCAGTGGAAAACAGCGGAGCACAGATACGCAGTATTTT
CATSGKQRSTDTQYF
>TRBJ2-5|.|.|TRBV5-4
TGTGCCAGCAGCTTGGCCAGGCAGGGTGGTAAGACCCAGTACTTC
CASSLARQGGKTQYF
>TRBJ2-1|TRBD2|many|TRBV24-1
TGTGCCACCAGTGCGCTAGCGGAGTACAATGAGCAGTTCTTC
CATSALAEYNEQFF
>TRBJ2-3|.|.|TRBV9
TGTGCCAGCAGCGTAGGTGCTAGCATCACCACAGATACGCAGTATTTT
CASSVGASITTDTQYF
>TRBJ1-5|.|.|TRBV19
TGTGCCAGTAGTATAGATGGGACCGCGGACAATCAGCCCCAGCATTTT
CASSIDGTADNQPQHF
>TRBJ1-6|.|.|TRBV4-3
TGCGCCAGCAGCCGGGCCCATATTTCTGGGCCCCTCCACTTT
CASSRAHISGPLHF